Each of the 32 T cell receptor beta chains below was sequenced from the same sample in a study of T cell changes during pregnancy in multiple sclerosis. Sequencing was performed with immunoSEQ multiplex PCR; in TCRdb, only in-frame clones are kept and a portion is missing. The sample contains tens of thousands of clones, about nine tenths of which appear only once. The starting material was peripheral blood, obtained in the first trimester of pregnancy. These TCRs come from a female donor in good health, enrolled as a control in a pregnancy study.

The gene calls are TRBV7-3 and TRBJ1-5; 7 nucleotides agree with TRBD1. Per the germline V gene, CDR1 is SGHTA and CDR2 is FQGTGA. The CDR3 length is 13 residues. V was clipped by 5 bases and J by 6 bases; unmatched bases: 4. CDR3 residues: CASSPDRSQPQHF. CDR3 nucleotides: TGTGCCAGCAGCCCGGACAGGAGTCAGCCCCAGCATTTT. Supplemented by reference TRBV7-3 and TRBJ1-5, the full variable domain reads GAGVSQTPSNKVTEKGKYVELRCDPISGHTALYWYRQSLGQGPEFLIYFQGTGAADDSGLPNDRFFAVRPEGSVSTLKIQRTERGDSAVYLCASSPDRSQPQHFGDGTRLSIL.

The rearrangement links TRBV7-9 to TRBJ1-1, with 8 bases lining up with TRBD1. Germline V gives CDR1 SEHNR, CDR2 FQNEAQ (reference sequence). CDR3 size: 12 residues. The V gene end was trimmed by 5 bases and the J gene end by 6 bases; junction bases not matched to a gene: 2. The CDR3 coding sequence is TGTGCCAGCAGCCCACAGGGGGCTGAAGCTTTCTTT. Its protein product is CASSPQGAEAFF.

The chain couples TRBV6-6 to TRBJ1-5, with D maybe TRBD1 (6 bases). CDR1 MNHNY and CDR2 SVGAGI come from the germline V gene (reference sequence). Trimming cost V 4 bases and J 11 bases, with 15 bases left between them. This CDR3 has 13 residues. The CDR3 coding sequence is TGTGCCAGCAGTTTGGGGCAGGGGAGTACCCAGCATTTT. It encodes CASSLGQGSTQHF.

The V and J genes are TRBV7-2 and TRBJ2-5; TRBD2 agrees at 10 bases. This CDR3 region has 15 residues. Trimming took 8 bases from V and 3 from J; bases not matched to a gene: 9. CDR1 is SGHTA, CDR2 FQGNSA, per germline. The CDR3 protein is CASRRAGLAEETQYF. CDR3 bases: TGTGCCAGCCGTAGGGCTGGACTAGCGGAAGAGACCCAGTACTTC.

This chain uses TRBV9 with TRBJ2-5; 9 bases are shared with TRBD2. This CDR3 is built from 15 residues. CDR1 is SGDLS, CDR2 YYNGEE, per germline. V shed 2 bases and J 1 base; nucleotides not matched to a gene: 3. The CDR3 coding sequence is TGTGCCAGCAGCGTCGATAGCGGGGGCCAAGAGACCCAGTACTTC. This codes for CASSVDSGGQETQYF.

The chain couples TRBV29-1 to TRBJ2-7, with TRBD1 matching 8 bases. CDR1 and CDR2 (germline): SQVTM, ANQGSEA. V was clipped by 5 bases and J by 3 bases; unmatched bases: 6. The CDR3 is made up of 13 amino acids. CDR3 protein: CSVMDREDYEQYF. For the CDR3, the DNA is TGCAGCGTTATGGACAGGGAGGACTACGAGCAGTACTTC.

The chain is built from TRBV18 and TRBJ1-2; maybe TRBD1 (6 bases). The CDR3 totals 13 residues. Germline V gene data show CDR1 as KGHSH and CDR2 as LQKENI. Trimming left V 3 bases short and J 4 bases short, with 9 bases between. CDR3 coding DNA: TGTGCCAGCTCACCGCTGGACAGCTATGGCTACACCTTC. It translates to CASSPLDSYGYTF.

CDR3: CASSQGANQPQHF. For the CDR3, the DNA is TGTGCCAGCAGCCAAGGGGCAAATCAGCCCCAGCATTTT. The rearrangement joins TRBV4-2 to TRBJ1-5; unclear D gene. This CDR3 has 13 residues. The V gene lost 1 base and the J gene lost 4 bases, with 5 bases spanning the gap. Germline V CDR1 and CDR2: LGHNA, YNFKEQ.

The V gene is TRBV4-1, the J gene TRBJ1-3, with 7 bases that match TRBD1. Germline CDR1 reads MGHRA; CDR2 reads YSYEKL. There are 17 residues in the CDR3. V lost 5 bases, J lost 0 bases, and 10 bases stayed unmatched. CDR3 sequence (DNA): TGCGCCAGCAGCTTAGAACAACAGGGGATCTCTGGAAACACCATATATTTT. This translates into CASSLEQQGISGNTIYF.

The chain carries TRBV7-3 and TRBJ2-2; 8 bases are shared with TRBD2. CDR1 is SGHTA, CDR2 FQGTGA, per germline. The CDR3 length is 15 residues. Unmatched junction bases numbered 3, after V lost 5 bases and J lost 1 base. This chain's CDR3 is CASSHTSGNTGELFF. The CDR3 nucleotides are TGTGCCAGCAGCCACACTAGCGGGAACACCGGGGAGCTGTTTTTT.

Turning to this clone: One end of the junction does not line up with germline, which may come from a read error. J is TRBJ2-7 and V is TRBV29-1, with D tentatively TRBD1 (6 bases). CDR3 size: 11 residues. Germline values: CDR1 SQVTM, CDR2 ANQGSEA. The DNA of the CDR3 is TGCAGCGGTGAACAGGGATACGAGCAGTACTTC. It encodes CSGEQGYEQYF.

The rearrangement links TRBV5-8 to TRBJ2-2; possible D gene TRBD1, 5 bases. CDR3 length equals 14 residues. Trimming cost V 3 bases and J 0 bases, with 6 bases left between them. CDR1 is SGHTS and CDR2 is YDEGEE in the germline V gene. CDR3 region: CASSSQANTGELFF. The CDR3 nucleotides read TGTGCCAGCAGCTCACAGGCGAACACCGGGGAGCTGTTTTTT.

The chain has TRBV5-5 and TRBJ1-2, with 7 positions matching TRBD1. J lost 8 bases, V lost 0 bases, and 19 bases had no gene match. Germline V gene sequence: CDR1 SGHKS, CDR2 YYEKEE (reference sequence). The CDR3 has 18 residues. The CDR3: CASSLAVGGTGDSAGYTF. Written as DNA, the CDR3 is TGTGCCAGCAGCTTGGCCGTTGGGGGCACAGGGGACAGTGCGGGCTACACCTTC.

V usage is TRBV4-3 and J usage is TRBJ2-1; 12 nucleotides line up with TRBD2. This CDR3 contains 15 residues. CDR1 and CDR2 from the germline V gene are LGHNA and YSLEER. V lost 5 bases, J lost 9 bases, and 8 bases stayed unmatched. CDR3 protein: CASSSRLAGVREQFF. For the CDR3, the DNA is TGCGCCAGCAGCTCGCGACTAGCGGGAGTTCGTGAGCAGTTCTTC.

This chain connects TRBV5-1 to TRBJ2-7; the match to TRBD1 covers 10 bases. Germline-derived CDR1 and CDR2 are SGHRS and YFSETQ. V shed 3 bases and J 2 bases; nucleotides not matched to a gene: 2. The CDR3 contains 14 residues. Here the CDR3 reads CASSSGQGAYEQYF. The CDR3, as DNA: TGCGCCAGCAGCTCCGGACAGGGGGCCTACGAGCAGTACTTC. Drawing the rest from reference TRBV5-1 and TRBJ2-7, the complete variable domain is KAGVTQTPRYLIKTRGQQVTLSCSPISGHRSVSWYQQTPGQGLQFLFEYFSETQRNKGNFPGRFSGRQFSNSRSEMNVSTLELGDSALYLCASSSGQGAYEQYFGPGTRLTVT.

The DNA of the CDR3 is TGTGCCAGCAGCGTAGAGGGACTACCTTCGGATACGCAGTATTTT. Protein sequence: CASSVEGLPSDTQYF. The V call is TRBV9, the J call TRBJ2-3; 7 bases map to TRBD2. V lost 0 bases and J lost 6; bases outside the gene matches: 7. The CDR3 is 15 amino acids. Germline V gene lookup returns CDR1 SGDLS and CDR2 YYNGEE.

The CDR3 protein is CASSAGQASAETQYF. CDR3 nucleotides: TGTGCCAGCAGTGCCGGACAAGCTTCGGCAGAGACCCAGTACTTC. J is TRBJ2-5 and V is TRBV2, with D possibly being TRBD1 (5 bases). V was clipped by 4 bases and J by 4 bases, with 16 bases between them. Germline values: CDR1 SNHLY, CDR2 FYNNEI. The length of the CDR3 is 15 residues.

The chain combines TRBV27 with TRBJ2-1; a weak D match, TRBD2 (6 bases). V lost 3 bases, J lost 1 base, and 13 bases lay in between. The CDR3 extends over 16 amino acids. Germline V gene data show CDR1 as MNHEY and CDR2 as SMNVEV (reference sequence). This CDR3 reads CASSFRGTGSYNEQFF. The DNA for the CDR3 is TGTGCCAGCAGTTTCCGGGGGACCGGGTCCTACAATGAGCAGTTCTTC.

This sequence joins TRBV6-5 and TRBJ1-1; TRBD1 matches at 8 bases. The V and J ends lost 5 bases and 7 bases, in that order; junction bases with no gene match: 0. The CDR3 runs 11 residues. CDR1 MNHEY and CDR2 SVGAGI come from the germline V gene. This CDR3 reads CASSGQGEAFF. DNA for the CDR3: TGTGCCAGCAGTGGACAGGGTGAAGCTTTCTTT.

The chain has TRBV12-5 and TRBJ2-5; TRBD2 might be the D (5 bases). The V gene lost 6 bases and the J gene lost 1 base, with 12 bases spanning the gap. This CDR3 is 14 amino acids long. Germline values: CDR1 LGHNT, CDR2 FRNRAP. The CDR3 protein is CASGPHGVQETQYF. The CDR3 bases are TGTGCTAGTGGCCCCCACGGGGTCCAAGAGACCCAGTACTTC.

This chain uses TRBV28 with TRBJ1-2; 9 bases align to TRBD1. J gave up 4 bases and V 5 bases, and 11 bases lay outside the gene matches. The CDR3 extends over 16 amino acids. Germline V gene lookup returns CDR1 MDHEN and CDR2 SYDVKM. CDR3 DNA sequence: TGTGCCAGCAGTCTACAGGGGGCCGATCACCCCTATGGCTACACCTTC. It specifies CASSLQGADHPYGYTF.

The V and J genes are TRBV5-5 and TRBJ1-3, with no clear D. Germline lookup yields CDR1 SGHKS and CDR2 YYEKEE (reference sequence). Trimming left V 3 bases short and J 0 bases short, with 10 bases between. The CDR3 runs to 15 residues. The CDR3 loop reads CASSSGPLSGNTIYF. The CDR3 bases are TGTGCCAGCAGCTCGGGTCCTCTCTCTGGAAACACCATATATTTT. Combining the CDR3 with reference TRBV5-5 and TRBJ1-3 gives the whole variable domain DAGVTQSPTHLIKTRGQQVTLRCSPISGHKSVSWYQQVLGQGPQFIFQYYEKEERGRGNFPDRFSARQFPNYSSELNVNALLLGDSALYLCASSSGPLSGNTIYFGEGSWLTVV.

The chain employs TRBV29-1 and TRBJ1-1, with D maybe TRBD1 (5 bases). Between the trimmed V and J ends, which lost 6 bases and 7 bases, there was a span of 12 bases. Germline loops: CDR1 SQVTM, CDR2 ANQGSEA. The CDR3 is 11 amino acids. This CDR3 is CSVDGGGEAFF. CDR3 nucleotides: TGCAGCGTCGATGGCGGGGGTGAAGCTTTCTTT.

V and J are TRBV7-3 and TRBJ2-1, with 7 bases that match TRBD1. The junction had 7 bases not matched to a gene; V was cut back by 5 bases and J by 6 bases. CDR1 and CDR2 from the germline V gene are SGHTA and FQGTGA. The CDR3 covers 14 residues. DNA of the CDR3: TGTGCCAGCAGCCTTTCAGGGGGACGCAATGAGCAGTTCTTC. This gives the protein CASSLSGGRNEQFF.

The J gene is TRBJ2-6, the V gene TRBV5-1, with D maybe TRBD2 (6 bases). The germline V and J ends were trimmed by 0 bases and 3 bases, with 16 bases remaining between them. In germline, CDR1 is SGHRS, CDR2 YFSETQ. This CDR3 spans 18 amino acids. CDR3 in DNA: TGCGCCAGCAGCTTGGGAGTTGGAGGGTATAGTGGGGCCAACGTCCTGACTTTC. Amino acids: CASSLGVGGYSGANVLTF.

CDR3 region: CASALGEAGEQFF. CDR3 in DNA: TGTGCCAGCGCGCTGGGGGAGGCTGGCGAGCAGTTCTTC. J is TRBJ2-1 and V is TRBV6-5, with TRBD2 as a possible D gene (6 bases). With 8 bases removed from V and 10 bases from J, the gap between germline ends came to 18 bases. The CDR3 extends over 13 amino acids. Germline V gene lookup returns CDR1 MNHEY and CDR2 SVGAGI.

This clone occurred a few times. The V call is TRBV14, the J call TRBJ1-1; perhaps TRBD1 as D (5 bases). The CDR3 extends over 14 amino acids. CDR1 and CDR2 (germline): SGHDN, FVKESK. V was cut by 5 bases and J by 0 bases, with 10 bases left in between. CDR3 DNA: TGTGCCAGCAGCTATCTGACAGTGAACACTGAAGCTTTCTTT. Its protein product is CASSYLTVNTEAFF.

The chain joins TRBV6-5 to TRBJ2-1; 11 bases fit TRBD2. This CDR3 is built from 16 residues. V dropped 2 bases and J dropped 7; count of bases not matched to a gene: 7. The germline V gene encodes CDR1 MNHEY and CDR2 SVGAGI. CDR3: CASSYTSGSGGNEQFF. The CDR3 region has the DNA TGTGCCAGCAGTTACACTAGCGGGAGCGGAGGGAATGAGCAGTTCTTC.

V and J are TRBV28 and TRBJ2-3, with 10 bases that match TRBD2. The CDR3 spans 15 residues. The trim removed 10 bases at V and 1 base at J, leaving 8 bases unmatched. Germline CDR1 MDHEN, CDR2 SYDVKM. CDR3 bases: TGTGCCACATACTGGGGGACTAGCGGCACAGATACGCAGTATTTT. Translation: CATYWGTSGTDTQYF.

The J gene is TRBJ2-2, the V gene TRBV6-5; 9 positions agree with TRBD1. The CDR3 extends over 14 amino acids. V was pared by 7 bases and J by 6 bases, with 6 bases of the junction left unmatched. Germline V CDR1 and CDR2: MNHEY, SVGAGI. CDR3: CASNRDRVAGELFF. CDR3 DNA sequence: TGTGCCAGCAATAGGGACAGGGTCGCCGGGGAGCTGTTTTTT.

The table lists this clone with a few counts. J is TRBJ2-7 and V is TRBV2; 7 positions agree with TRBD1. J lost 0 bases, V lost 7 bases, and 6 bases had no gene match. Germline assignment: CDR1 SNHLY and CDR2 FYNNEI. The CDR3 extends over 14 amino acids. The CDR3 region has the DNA TGTGCCAGCATCTTCCGGGACAGCTCCTACGAGCAGTACTTC. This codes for CASIFRDSSYEQYF.

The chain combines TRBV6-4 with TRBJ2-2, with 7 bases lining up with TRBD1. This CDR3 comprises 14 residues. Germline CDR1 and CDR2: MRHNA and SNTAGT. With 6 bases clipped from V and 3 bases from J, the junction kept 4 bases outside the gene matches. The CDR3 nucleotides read TGTGCCAGCAGCTTAGGACAGGACACCGGGGAGCTGTTTTTT. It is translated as CASSLGQDTGELFF.